The clone carrying this T cell receptor beta chain is medium-sized within its sample. One end of the junction does not line up with germline, which may come from a read error. This entry is derived from a study of T and B cells in COVID-19 patients. Blood genomic DNA input for TRB amplification was 250-500 ng. Germline V gene data show CDR1 as LNHDA and CDR2 as SQIVND (reference sequence). This CDR3 has 13 residues. Multiplex PCR with BIOMED2 TRB-A/B primer pools amplified TRB rearrangements. TCRdb processed the multiplex PCR reads anew with MiXCR; each CDR3 protein has one entry. The sample yields fewer than 15,000 distinct CDR3 sequences, around 30% seen once.

This clonotype was obtained from a human donor who had recovered from COVID-19. The rearrangement links TRBV19 to TRBJ2-1; D not resolved. Material for sequencing was blood. In DNA form, the CDR3 reads TGTGCCAGTAGTATTGACTCCAACAATGAGCAGTTCTTC. This translates into CASSIDSNNEQFF.